A single sample is the source of the 19 T cell receptor beta chains below, sequenced in a study of blood T cells in healthy people across ages. PCR was performed a second time for about 7 to 11 cycles using a sample-barcoded 5' primer and a J-beta primer mix. TCRdb fed the 5' RACE reads into MiXCR, producing one record per CDR3 protein. In the table there are 1.4 million or so distinct CDR3 sequences, roughly 43% of which are singletons. Input material: blood. The receptor set was obtained from a woman aged 18-29 years in good health.

A note on this clonotype: Its ends do not fully match the called genes, so a read error is possible. The chain is built from TRBV7-2 and TRBJ1-5; no firm D call. The CDR3 is 13 residues long. Germline V gene data show CDR1 as SGHTA and CDR2 as FQGNSA. This chain's CDR3 is CASSLAWNHPQHF. CDR3 nucleotides: TGTGCCAGCAGCTTAGCATGGAATCACCCCCAGCATTTT.

The rearrangement links TRBV4-1 to TRBJ2-1; the match to TRBD1 covers 8 bases. The CDR3 is 17 amino acids. CDR1 is MGHRA, CDR2 YSYEKL, per germline. The V segment lost 1 base and the J segment 2 bases; nucleotides outside the gene matches: 7. CDR3 loop: CASSQVAGGLTYNEQFF. The CDR3 DNA sequence: TGCGCCAGCAGCCAAGTGGCAGGGGGCTTAACCTACAATGAGCAGTTCTTC.

The chain links TRBV7-9 to TRBJ1-1, with D possibly being TRBD1 (6 bases). Germline V gene data show CDR1 as SEHNR and CDR2 as FQNEAQ (reference sequence). Trimming pared 3 bases from V and 0 bases from J, leaving 11 bases between. CDR3 length equals 15 residues. The CDR3: CASSLPGHMNTEAFF. CDR3 in DNA: TGTGCCAGCAGCTTGCCGGGACATATGAACACTGAAGCTTTCTTT.

This chain connects TRBV12-3 or TRBV12-4 to TRBJ2-1; weak D call: TRBD2 (6 bases). This CDR3 region has 15 residues. The ends were cut back, 8 bases at V and 2 bases at J, with 16 bases in the middle. The DNA of the CDR3 is TGTGCCAGCGGTAAGCAGGGAGGCCCCTACAATGAGCAGTTCTTC. Amino acid sequence: CASGKQGGPYNEQFF.

The CDR3 sequence: CATSDHLQETQFF. CDR3 nucleotide sequence: TGTGCCACCAGTGACCACCTCCAAGAGACCCAGTTCTTC. The V call is TRBV24-1, the J call TRBJ2-5; D not certain. The J call may be mistaken, given a closer DNA end match to TRBJ2-1. CDR3 length equals 13 residues. The germline V gene encodes CDR1 KGHDR and CDR2 SFDVKD.

The genes are TRBV11-1 and TRBJ2-1; the match to TRBD2 covers 8 bases. Trimming cost V 4 bases and J 0 bases; bases outside gene matches: 20. The CDR3 runs to 21 residues. Looked up from germline, CDR1 is SGHAT and CDR2 is FQDESV (reference sequence). As DNA, the CDR3 is TGTGCCAGCAGCTCAAGAGTGGGACTAGTGCGGAGTCGTGGCTCCTACAATGAGCAGTTCTTC. Protein product: CASSSRVGLVRSRGSYNEQFF.

This clonotype has only a few counts. The V gene is TRBV7-9, the J gene TRBJ2-7; 11 bases match TRBD2. The closer fit of TRBJ2-5 to the DNA end suggests the J call may be wrong. Germline-derived CDR1 and CDR2 are SEHNR and FQNEAQ (reference sequence). The CDR3 sequence is 16 residues long. The CDR3: CASSLAKTSGMETQYF. Written as DNA, the CDR3 is TGTGCCAGCAGCTTAGCGAAGACTAGCGGGATGGAGACCCAGTACTTC.

The chain recombines TRBV5-1 with TRBJ2-2, with D perhaps TRBD2 (5 bases). CDR3 size: 15 residues. Germline V CDR1 and CDR2: SGHRS, YFSETQ. V was trimmed by 1 base and J by 7 bases, leaving 14 bases between them. Here the CDR3 reads CASSLIEGYGGELFF. DNA of the CDR3: TGCGCCAGCAGCTTGATTGAGGGATATGGCGGGGAGCTGTTTTTT.

The rearrangement joins TRBV5-1 to TRBJ2-4; D is unresolved. Germline CDR1 is SGHRS and CDR2 is YFSETQ. The V and J ends lost 2 bases and 0 bases respectively, with 18 bases between them. This CDR3 has 18 amino acids. The CDR3 sequence: CASSLLLIDGLAKNIQYF. CDR3 in DNA: TGCGCCAGCAGCTTACTTTTAATTGATGGATTAGCCAAAAACATTCAGTACTTC.

This clonotype turned up a few times. V gene TRBV24-1 combines with J gene TRBJ2-1, with TRBD2 matching over 8 bases. CDR3 size: 15 residues. Trimming removed 9 bases from V and 1 base from J; junction bases left unmatched: 7. Germline V gene sequence: CDR1 KGHDR, CDR2 SFDVKD. CDR3 amino acids: CATAWSGGSYNEQFF. DNA for the CDR3: TGTGCCACCGCCTGGTCGGGAGGGTCCTACAATGAGCAGTTCTTC.

The V call is TRBV6-6, the J call TRBJ1-2, with D possibly matching TRBD1 (5 bases). Germline CDR1 is MNHNY and CDR2 is SVGAGI (reference sequence). Trimming took off 7 bases at V and 7 bases at J, with 13 bases between the two ends. The length of the CDR3 is 12 residues. The CDR3 region is CASMFGQGGYTF. CDR3 in DNA: TGTGCCAGCATGTTTGGCCAGGGTGGCTACACCTTC.

The V gene is TRBV7-9, the J gene TRBJ1-1; no clear D gene. V was clipped by 0 bases and J by 0 bases, with 8 bases between them. The CDR3 covers 15 residues. Per germline, CDR1 SEHNR and CDR2 FQNEAQ (reference sequence). The CDR3 nucleotides read TGTGCCAGCAGCTTAGCGCGCGTGCTGAACACTGAAGCTTTCTTT. Amino acid sequence: CASSLARVLNTEAFF.

The V gene is TRBV28, the J gene TRBJ1-2; D perhaps matches TRBD1 (6 bases). V lost 5 bases to trimming and J lost 7 bases, with 11 bases between them. The CDR3 extends over 12 amino acids. CDR1 and CDR2 (germline): MDHEN, SYDVKM. The CDR3 DNA sequence: TGTGCCAGCAGTGTCGGGGGGCTTGGCTACACCTTC. It specifies CASSVGGLGYTF.

Remarks on this clonotype: A much larger clone differs from this one at a single base, so this may be a read error. CDR3 in amino acids: CASSFVQGETQYF. The DNA of the CDR3 is TGTGCCAGCAGTTTTGTCCAGGGAGAGACCCAGTACTTC. The chain carries TRBV12-3 or TRBV12-4 and TRBJ2-5, with TRBD1 as a possible D gene (5 bases). CDR3 length: 13 residues. Trimming removed 3 bases from V and 4 bases from J, with 9 bases in between.

This clonotype was found a few times. This chain uses TRBV20-1 with TRBJ2-7; 8 positions agree with TRBD2. Germline assignment: CDR1 DFQATT and CDR2 SNEGSKA (reference sequence). The V gene end was trimmed by 6 bases and the J gene end by 2 bases; junction bases not matched to a gene: 9. The CDR3 is made up of 14 amino acids. CDR3 bases: TGCAGTGCCATGGGACGCGGGGGGACCTACGAGCAGTACTTC. Its translation: CSAMGRGGTYEQYF.

This chain connects TRBV12-5 to TRBJ2-5; D assignment may be TRBD1 or TRBD2 (5 bases each). TRBJ2-7 explains the end of the DNA better; the J call may be wrong. Germline V gene lookup returns CDR1 LGHNT and CDR2 FRNRAP. The CDR3 contains 12 residues. CDR3 nucleotide sequence: TGTGCTAGTTATCTGAGGGGCTACGAGCAGTACTTC. Translation gives CASYLRGYEQYF.

This clonotype turned up a few times. The chain joins TRBV12-3 or TRBV12-4 to TRBJ1-1; D not certain. The V and J ends lost 7 bases and 4 bases respectively, with 13 bases between them. CDR3 size: 13 residues. The CDR3 DNA is TGTGCCAGCAATGCTGTTTATGGCACTGAAGCTTTCTTT. It yields the protein CASNAVYGTEAFF.

V usage is TRBV12-3 or TRBV12-4 and J usage is TRBJ2-2; 9 bases are shared with TRBD2. With 8 bases clipped from V and 4 bases from J, the junction kept 5 bases outside the gene matches. This CDR3 spans 14 amino acids. The CDR3 is CASRTSVITGELFF. For the CDR3, the DNA is TGTGCCAGCCGGACTAGCGTGATCACCGGGGAGCTGTTTTTT.

The chain carries TRBV27 and TRBJ2-5; 7 bases map to TRBD1. With the DNA end fitting TRBJ2-7 better, the J assignment may be wrong. This CDR3 comprises 14 residues. Germline V gene sequence: CDR1 MNHEY, CDR2 SMNVEV (reference sequence). The CDR3 protein is CASSIDRARYEQYF. The CDR3 DNA reads as TGTGCCAGCAGTATTGACAGGGCGCGGTACGAGCAGTACTTC.